This T cell receptor beta chain was retrieved from a study of blood T cell repertoires in COVID-19. Study in general: Acute and convalescent COVID-19 samples came from the United States, Italy and Spain. The analysed material was cDNA or gDNA that came from T cells, B-cell-depleted T cells, or PBMCs.

The germline V and J ends were trimmed by 1 base and 7 bases, with 16 bases remaining between them. Per germline, CDR1 MNHNS and CDR2 SASEGT. The CDR3 contains 15 residues. Per the original methods: Counts of nucleated cells, estimated from reference gene primer amplification, were obtained. Data came from immunoSEQ multiplex PCR; TCRdb stores just in-frame clones and leaves some out. V, J and clone size reflect that table, while D and trimming were determined from the DNA. The data show over 45,000 clones, with roughly 70% seen just once and roughly 18% held by the top ten. The receptor comes from a woman aged 45-65 years with active or convalescent COVID-19. The sequencing input was peripheral blood. This sequence joins TRBV6-1 and TRBJ1-1; D remains unclear. This CDR3 is CASSEVGQSAGEAFF. The CDR3 DNA reads TGTGCCAGCAGTGAAGTTGGGCAATCCGCGGGTGAAGCTTTCTTT.